These T cell receptor beta chains were read from a single sample in a study of blood T cells in healthy people across ages. Each CDR3 protein gets one entry after TCRdb re-called the 5' RACE reads with MiXCR. Seen here are over a million distinct CDR3 sequences, around 39% observed once, and the top ten hold approximately 7.9%. Sequencing was carried out using blood. The source of these receptors is a young woman in good health. Each CDR3 is given with its conserved first and last residue. The order of the fields is D gene, clone size, V gene, J gene, CDR3 protein, CDR3 DNA. The D gene is left open where the match is weak. Size is omitted from some rows. Given values are once, few, many or a class for expanded clones.

D gene: NA; clone size: NA; V gene: TRBV6-6; J gene: TRBJ2-5; CDR3 protein: CASSWTDLGAQETQYF; CDR3 DNA: TGTGCCAGCAGTTGGACGGACCTGGGGGCCCAAGAGACCCAGTACTTC
D gene: NA; clone size: NA; V gene: TRBV7-6; J gene: TRBJ2-1; CDR3 protein: CASSLVPAVSSYNEQFF; CDR3 DNA: TGTGCCAGCAGCTTAGTTCCAGCTGTGAGCTCCTACAATGAGCAGTTCTTC
D gene: TRBD1; clone size: few; V gene: TRBV6-1; J gene: TRBJ2-1; CDR3 protein: CASSDWGQENNEQFF; CDR3 DNA: TGTGCCAGCAGTGACTGGGGACAGGAAAACAATGAGCAGTTCTTC
D gene: TRBD2; clone size: NA; V gene: TRBV20-1; J gene: TRBJ2-1; CDR3 protein: CSATQTSGGHNEQFF; CDR3 DNA: TGCAGTGCAACCCAGACTAGCGGGGGACACAATGAGCAGTTCTTC
D gene: NA; clone size: many; V gene: TRBV12-3/TRBV12-4; J gene: TRBJ1-2; CDR3 protein: CASSLDSYYGYTF; CDR3 DNA: TGTGCCAGCAGCCTGGACAGCTACTATGGCTACACCTTC
D gene: NA; clone size: NA; V gene: TRBV20-1; J gene: TRBJ1-1; CDR3 protein: CSAAGEARGEAFF; CDR3 DNA: TGCAGTGCTGCCGGGGAGGCGAGGGGGGAAGCTTTCTTT
D gene: TRBD2; clone size: NA; V gene: TRBV6-1; J gene: TRBJ2-5; CDR3 protein: CASSGSTSGGGTQYF; CDR3 DNA: TGTGCCAGCAGTGGATCTACTAGCGGCGGTGGGACCCAGTACTTC
D gene: NA; clone size: once; V gene: TRBV7-3; J gene: TRBJ1-1; CDR3 protein: CASSLGGFLDTEAFF; CDR3 DNA: TGTGCCAGCAGCTTGGGTGGGTTTTTGGACACTGAAGCTTTCTTT
D gene: TRBD2; clone size: few; V gene: TRBV27; J gene: TRBJ2-5; CDR3 protein: CATGPGGPFLQETQYF; CDR3 DNA: TGTGCCACCGGGCCGGGAGGCCCTTTCCTCCAAGAGACCCAGTACTTC
D gene: TRBD2; clone size: NA; V gene: TRBV12-3/TRBV12-4; J gene: TRBJ2-5; CDR3 protein: CASRLGGLARETQYF; CDR3 DNA: TGTGCCAGCAGACTGGGGGGACTAGCGCGGGAGACCCAGTACTTC
D gene: NA; clone size: few; V gene: TRBV2; J gene: TRBJ2-3; CDR3 protein: CASSPGRDTQYF; CDR3 DNA: TGTGCCAGCAGCCCCGGACGAGATACGCAGTATTTT
D gene: NA; clone size: NA; V gene: TRBV27; J gene: TRBJ1-6; CDR3 protein: CASSLGSVDSPLHF; CDR3 DNA: TGTGCCAGCAGTTTGGGGAGCGTTGATTCACCCCTCCACTTT
D gene: NA; clone size: NA; V gene: TRBV3-1; J gene: TRBJ2-1; CDR3 protein: CASSPGLSVEQFF; CDR3 DNA: TGTGCCAGCAGCCCCGGACTATCGGTTGAGCAGTTCTTC
D gene: NA; clone size: many; V gene: TRBV5-1; J gene: TRBJ2-7; CDR3 protein: CASSLASPSGQVNYEQYF; CDR3 DNA: TGCGCCAGCAGCTTGGCTAGCCCCTCAGGGCAGGTCAACTACGAGCAGTACTTC
D gene: NA; clone size: NA; V gene: TRBV19; J gene: TRBJ1-2; CDR3 protein: CASSNLREERRGGYTF; CDR3 DNA: TGTGCCAGTAGTAACCTCCGGGAGGAGCGGAGGGGTGGCTACACCTTC
D gene: NA; clone size: few; V gene: TRBV10-3; J gene: TRBJ2-7; CDR3 protein: CAISDGDGLEQYF; CDR3 DNA: TGTGCCATCAGTGACGGGGACGGCCTCGAGCAGTACTTC
D gene: NA; clone size: NA; V gene: TRBV6-1; J gene: TRBJ1-5; CDR3 protein: CASKQSNQPQHF; CDR3 DNA: TGTGCCAGCAAACAGAGTAATCAGCCCCAGCATTTT
D gene: TRBD1; clone size: NA; V gene: TRBV7-2; J gene: TRBJ1-2; CDR3 protein: CASSYQSGGGYTF; CDR3 DNA: TGTGCCAGCAGCTACCAGTCAGGGGGCGGCTACACCTTC
D gene: NA; clone size: few; V gene: TRBV20-1; J gene: TRBJ2-7; CDR3 protein: CSARDHGTGTYEQYF; CDR3 DNA: TGCAGTGCTAGAGATCACGGGACGGGAACCTACGAGCAGTACTTC
D gene: TRBD2; clone size: NA; V gene: TRBV7-2; J gene: TRBJ2-3; CDR3 protein: CASSLVVSGGTDTQYF; CDR3 DNA: TGTGCCAGCAGCTTAGTTGTTAGCGGGGGCACAGATACGCAGTATTTT
D gene: TRBD1; clone size: NA; V gene: TRBV7-9; J gene: TRBJ2-2; CDR3 protein: CASSFYRDRPNTGELFF; CDR3 DNA: TGTGCCAGCAGCTTTTACCGGGACAGGCCGAACACCGGGGAGCTGTTTTTT
D gene: NA; clone size: NA; V gene: TRBV6-5; J gene: TRBJ1-5; CDR3 protein: CASSYPRPRPGGRIYSNQPQHF; CDR3 DNA: TGTGCCAGCAGTTACCCTCGTCCCCGTCCAGGCGGGAGGATATATAGCAATCAGCCCCAGCATTTT
D gene: NA; clone size: once; V gene: TRBV20-1; J gene: TRBJ1-1; CDR3 protein: CSAPLYGNTEAFF; CDR3 DNA: TGCAGTGCCCCCCTGTACGGGAACACTGAAGCTTTCTTT
D gene: NA; clone size: NA; V gene: TRBV14; J gene: TRBJ2-5; CDR3 protein: CASSQGSPKGETQYF; CDR3 DNA: TGTGCCAGCAGCCAAGGAAGTCCTAAGGGAGAGACCCAGTACTTC
D gene: TRBD2; clone size: few; V gene: TRBV24-1; J gene: TRBJ2-3; CDR3 protein: CATSDSGRTGTQYF; CDR3 DNA: TGTGCCACCAGTGATTCCGGGAGGACTGGTACGCAGTATTTT
D gene: NA; clone size: NA; V gene: TRBV10-3; J gene: TRBJ1-2; CDR3 protein: CAISEGTGSLGGYTF; CDR3 DNA: TGTGCCATCAGTGAGGGTACAGGGAGTCTAGGTGGCTACACCTTC
D gene: TRBD1; clone size: NA; V gene: TRBV15; J gene: TRBJ2-4; CDR3 protein: CATSAATGTMDIQYF; CDR3 DNA: TGTGCCACCAGCGCCGCGACAGGGACCATGGACATTCAGTACTTC
D gene: NA; clone size: NA; V gene: TRBV20-1; J gene: TRBJ1-5; CDR3 protein: CSARLRGASNQPQHF; CDR3 DNA: TGCAGTGCTAGGCTAAGGGGCGCAAGCAATCAGCCCCAGCATTTT
D gene: NA; clone size: NA; V gene: TRBV5-5; J gene: TRBJ2-1; CDR3 protein: CASSPRSDNEQFF; CDR3 DNA: TGTGCCAGCAGCCCCAGATCGGACAATGAGCAGTTCTTC
D gene: TRBD2; clone size: few; V gene: TRBV5-1; J gene: TRBJ2-1; CDR3 protein: CASSFAFPSGSENEQFF; CDR3 DNA: TGCGCCAGCAGCTTCGCCTTCCCTAGCGGGAGTGAAAATGAGCAGTTCTTC
D gene: TRBD1; clone size: NA; V gene: TRBV20-1; J gene: TRBJ1-2; CDR3 protein: CSALSGTGNYGYTF; CDR3 DNA: TGCAGTGCTCTTTCCGGGACAGGGAACTATGGCTACACCTTC
D gene: NA; clone size: NA; V gene: TRBV11-2; J gene: TRBJ1-5; CDR3 protein: CASSLGIGGNQPQHF; CDR3 DNA: TGTGCCAGCAGCTTAGGAATAGGCGGTAATCAGCCCCAGCATTTT
D gene: TRBD2; clone size: NA; V gene: TRBV20-1; J gene: TRBJ2-3; CDR3 protein: CSARAPTREGAQYF; CDR3 DNA: TGCAGTGCTAGAGCTCCCACGAGGGAGGGTGCGCAGTATTTT
D gene: NA; clone size: NA; V gene: TRBV20-1; J gene: TRBJ2-1; CDR3 protein: CSARGSIHWGVYNGQFF; CDR3 DNA: TGCAGTGCTAGAGGTTCCATCCACTGGGGTGTCTACAATGGGCAGTTCTTC
D gene: TRBD1; clone size: few; V gene: TRBV5-1; J gene: TRBJ2-7; CDR3 protein: CASSETTGQTYEQYF; CDR3 DNA: TGCGCCAGCAGCGAGACAACGGGACAGACCTACGAGCAGTACTTC
D gene: TRBD1; clone size: NA; V gene: TRBV10-3; J gene: TRBJ1-6; CDR3 protein: CAISESTGSVNSPLHF; CDR3 DNA: TGTGCCATCAGTGAGTCGACAGGGTCAGTTAATTCACCCCTCCACTTT
D gene: TRBD1; clone size: NA; V gene: TRBV29-1; J gene: TRBJ1-3; CDR3 protein: CSVEDRDSRSGSGNTIYF; CDR3 DNA: TGCAGCGTTGAAGATCGGGACAGCCGATCAGGATCTGGAAACACCATATATTTT
D gene: TRBD1; clone size: NA; V gene: TRBV5-1; J gene: TRBJ1-4; CDR3 protein: CASSFGTGDRGEKLFF; CDR3 DNA: TGCGCCAGCAGCTTTGGGACAGGGGATCGAGGGGAAAAACTGTTTTTT
D gene: NA; clone size: NA; V gene: TRBV20-1; J gene: TRBJ1-1; CDR3 protein: CSARSRDGLNTEAFF; CDR3 DNA: TGCAGTGCTAGATCCCGGGACGGATTGAACACTGAAGCTTTCTTT
D gene: NA; clone size: NA; V gene: TRBV3-1; J gene: TRBJ2-5; CDR3 protein: CASSQEGTSREETQYF; CDR3 DNA: TGTGCCAGCAGCCAAGAAGGGACTTCGAGAGAAGAGACCCAGTACTTC
D gene: NA; clone size: NA; V gene: TRBV2; J gene: TRBJ2-2; CDR3 protein: CASSEAVGELFF; CDR3 DNA: TGTGCCAGCAGTGAAGCCGTCGGGGAGCTGTTTTTT
D gene: NA; clone size: few; V gene: TRBV4-2; J gene: TRBJ2-7; CDR3 protein: CASSPEGTINEQYF; CDR3 DNA: TGTGCCAGCAGCCCCGAGGGGACCATCAATGAGCAGTACTTC
D gene: TRBD2; clone size: few; V gene: TRBV10-3; J gene: TRBJ2-2; CDR3 protein: CATERLAGGTGELFF; CDR3 DNA: TGTGCCACCGAGCGGCTAGCGGGGGGAACCGGGGAGCTGTTTTTT
D gene: NA; clone size: NA; V gene: TRBV20-1; J gene: TRBJ2-5; CDR3 protein: CSARDGAQVQETQYF; CDR3 DNA: TGCAGTGCTAGAGATGGGGCGCAGGTTCAAGAGACCCAGTACTTC
D gene: TRBD2; clone size: few; V gene: TRBV6-1; J gene: TRBJ2-1; CDR3 protein: CAGGLAGVIYNEQFF; CDR3 DNA: TGTGCCGGGGGACTAGCGGGGGTGATATACAATGAGCAGTTCTTC